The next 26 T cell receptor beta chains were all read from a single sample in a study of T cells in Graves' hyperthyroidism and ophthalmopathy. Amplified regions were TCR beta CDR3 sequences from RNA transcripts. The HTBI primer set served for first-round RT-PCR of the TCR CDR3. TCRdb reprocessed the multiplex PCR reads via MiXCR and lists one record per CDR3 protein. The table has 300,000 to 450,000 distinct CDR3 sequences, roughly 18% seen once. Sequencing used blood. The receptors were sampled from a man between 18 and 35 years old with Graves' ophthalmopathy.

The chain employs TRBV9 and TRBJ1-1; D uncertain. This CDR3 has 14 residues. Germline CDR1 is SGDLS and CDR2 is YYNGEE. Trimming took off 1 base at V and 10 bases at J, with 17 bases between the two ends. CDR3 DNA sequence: TGTGCCAGCAGCGTACCGATTGAACTCTCTACAGCTTTCTTT. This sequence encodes CASSVPIELSTAFF.

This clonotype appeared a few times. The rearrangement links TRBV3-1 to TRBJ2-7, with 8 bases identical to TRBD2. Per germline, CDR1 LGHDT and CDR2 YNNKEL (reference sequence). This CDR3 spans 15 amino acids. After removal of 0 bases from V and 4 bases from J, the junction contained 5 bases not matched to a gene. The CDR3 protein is CASSQDPVAGYEQYF. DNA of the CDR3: TGTGCCAGCAGCCAAGATCCGGTAGCGGGGTACGAGCAGTACTTC.

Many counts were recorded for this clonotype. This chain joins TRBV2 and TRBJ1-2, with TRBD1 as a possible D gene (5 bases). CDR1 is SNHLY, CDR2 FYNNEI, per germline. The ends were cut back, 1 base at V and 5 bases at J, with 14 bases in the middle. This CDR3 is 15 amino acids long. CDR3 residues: CASSEEYGAAYGYTF. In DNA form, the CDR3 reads TGTGCCAGCAGTGAAGAGTACGGGGCGGCGTATGGCTACACCTTC.

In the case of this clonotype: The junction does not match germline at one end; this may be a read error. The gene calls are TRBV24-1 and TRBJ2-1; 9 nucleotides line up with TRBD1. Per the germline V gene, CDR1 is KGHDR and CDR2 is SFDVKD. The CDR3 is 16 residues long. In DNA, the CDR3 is TGTGCCACCGGTGATCCGGACAGGGGCTCCTACAATGAGCAGTTCTTC. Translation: CATGDPDRGSYNEQFF.

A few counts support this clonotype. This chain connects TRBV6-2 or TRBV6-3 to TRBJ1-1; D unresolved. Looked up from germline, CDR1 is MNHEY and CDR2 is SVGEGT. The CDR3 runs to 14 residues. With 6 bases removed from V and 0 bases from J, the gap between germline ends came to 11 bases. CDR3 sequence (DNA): TGTGCCAGCAGATTGGGGTCGGTGAACACTGAAGCTTTCTTT. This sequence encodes CASRLGSVNTEAFF.

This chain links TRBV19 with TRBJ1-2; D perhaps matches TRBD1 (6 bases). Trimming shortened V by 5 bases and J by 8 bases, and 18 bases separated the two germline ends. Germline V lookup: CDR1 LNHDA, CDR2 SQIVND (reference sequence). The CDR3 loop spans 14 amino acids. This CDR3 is CASSPQTGTLGYTF. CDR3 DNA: TGTGCCAGTAGTCCCCAGACAGGAACGCTGGGCTACACCTTC. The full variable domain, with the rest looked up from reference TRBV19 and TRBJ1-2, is DGGITQSPKYLFRKEGQNVTLSCEQNLNHDAMYWYRQDPGQGLRLIYYSQIVNDFQKGDIAEGYSVSREKKESFPLTVTSAQKNPTAFYLCASSPQTGTLGYTFGSGTRLTVV.

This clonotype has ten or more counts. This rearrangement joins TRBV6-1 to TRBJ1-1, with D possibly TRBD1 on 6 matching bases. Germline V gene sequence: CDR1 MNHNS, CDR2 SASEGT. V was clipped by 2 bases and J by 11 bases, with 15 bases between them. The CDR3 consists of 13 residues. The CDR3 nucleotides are TGTGCCAGCAGTGAAACGGTCAGGGGAGGTGCTTTCTTT. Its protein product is CASSETVRGGAFF.

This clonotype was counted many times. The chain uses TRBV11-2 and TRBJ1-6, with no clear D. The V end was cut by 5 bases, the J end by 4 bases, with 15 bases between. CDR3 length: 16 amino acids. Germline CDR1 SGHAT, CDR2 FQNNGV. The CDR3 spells CASSLPLGIYNSPLHF. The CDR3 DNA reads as TGTGCCAGCAGCCTACCCCTGGGGATATATAATTCACCCCTCCACTTT. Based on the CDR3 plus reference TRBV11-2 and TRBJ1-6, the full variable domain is EAGVAQSPRYKIIEKRQSVAFWCNPISGHATLYWYQQILGQGPKLLIQFQNNGVVDDSQLPKDRFSAERLKGVDSTLKIQPAKLEDSAVYLCASSLPLGIYNSPLHFGNGTRLTVT.

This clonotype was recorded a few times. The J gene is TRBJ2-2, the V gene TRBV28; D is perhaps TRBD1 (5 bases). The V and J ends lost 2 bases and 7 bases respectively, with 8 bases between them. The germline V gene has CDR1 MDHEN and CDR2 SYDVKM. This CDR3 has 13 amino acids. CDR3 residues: CASSLQGHGELFF. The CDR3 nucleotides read TGTGCCAGCAGTTTACAAGGACACGGGGAGCTGTTTTTT.

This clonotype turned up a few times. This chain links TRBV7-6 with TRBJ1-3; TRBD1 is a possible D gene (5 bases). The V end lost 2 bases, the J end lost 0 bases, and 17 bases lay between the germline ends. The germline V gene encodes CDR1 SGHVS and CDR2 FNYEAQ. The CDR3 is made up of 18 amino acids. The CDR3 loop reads CASSLLGDLEGSGNTIYF. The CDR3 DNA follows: TGTGCCAGCAGCTTACTTGGGGACTTGGAGGGCTCTGGAAACACCATATATTTT.

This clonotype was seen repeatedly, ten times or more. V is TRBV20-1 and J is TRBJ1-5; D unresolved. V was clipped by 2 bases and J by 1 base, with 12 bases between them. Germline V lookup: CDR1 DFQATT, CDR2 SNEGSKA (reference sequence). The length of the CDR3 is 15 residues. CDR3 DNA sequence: TGCAGTGCTAGAACCGGGAGTCCGAGCAATCAGCCCCAGCATTTT. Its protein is CSARTGSPSNQPQHF.

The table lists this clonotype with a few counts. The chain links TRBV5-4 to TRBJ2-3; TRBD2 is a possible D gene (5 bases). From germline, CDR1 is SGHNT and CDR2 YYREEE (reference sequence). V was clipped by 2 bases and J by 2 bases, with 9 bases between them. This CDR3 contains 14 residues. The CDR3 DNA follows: TGTGCCAGCAGCTTCGGACTGATCACAGATACGCAGTATTTT. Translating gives CASSFGLITDTQYF. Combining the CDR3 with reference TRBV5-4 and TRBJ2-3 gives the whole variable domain ETGVTQSPTHLIKTRGQQVTLRCSSQSGHNTVSWYQQALGQGPQFIFQYYREEENGRGNFPPRFSGLQFPNYSSELNVNALELDDSALYLCASSFGLITDTQYFGPGTRLTVL.

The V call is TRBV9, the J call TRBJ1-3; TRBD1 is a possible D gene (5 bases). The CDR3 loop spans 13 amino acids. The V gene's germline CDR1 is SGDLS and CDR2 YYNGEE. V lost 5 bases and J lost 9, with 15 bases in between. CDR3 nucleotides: TGTGCCAGCAGTTCCGGGACTAACGTCACCATATATTTT. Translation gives CASSSGTNVTIYF.

The CDR3 region is CASSVGGVNTGELFF. The CDR3 DNA reads as TGTGCCAGCAGCGTAGGCGGGGTGAACACCGGGGAGCTGTTTTTT. The chain uses TRBV9 and TRBJ2-2; a weak D match, TRBD2 (6 bases). The CDR3 has 15 residues. Germline V gives CDR1 SGDLS, CDR2 YYNGEE. V was clipped by 0 bases and J by 1 base, with 7 bases between them.

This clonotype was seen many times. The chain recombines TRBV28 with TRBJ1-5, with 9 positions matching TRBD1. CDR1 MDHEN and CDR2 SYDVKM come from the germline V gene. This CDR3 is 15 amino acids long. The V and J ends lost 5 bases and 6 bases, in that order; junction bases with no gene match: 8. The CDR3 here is CASSTGGAAIQPQHF. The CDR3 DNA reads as TGTGCCAGCAGTACAGGGGGCGCGGCGATTCAGCCCCAGCATTTT.

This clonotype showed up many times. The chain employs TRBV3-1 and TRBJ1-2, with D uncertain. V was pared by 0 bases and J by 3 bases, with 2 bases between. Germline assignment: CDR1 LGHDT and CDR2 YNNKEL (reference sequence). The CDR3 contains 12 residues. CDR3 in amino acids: CASSQEYYGYTF. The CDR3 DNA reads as TGTGCCAGCAGCCAAGAGTACTATGGCTACACCTTC.

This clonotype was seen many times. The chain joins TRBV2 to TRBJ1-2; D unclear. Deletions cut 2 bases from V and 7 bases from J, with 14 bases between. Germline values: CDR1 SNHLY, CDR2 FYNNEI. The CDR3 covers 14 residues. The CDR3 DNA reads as TGTGCCAGCAGTGAATCGAGACCGGCGGCTGGCTACACCTTC. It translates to CASSESRPAAGYTF.

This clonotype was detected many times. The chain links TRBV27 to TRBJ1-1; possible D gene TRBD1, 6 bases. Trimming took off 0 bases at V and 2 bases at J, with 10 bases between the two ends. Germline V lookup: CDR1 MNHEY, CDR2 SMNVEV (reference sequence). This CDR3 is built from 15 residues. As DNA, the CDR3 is TGTGCCAGCAGTTTATCGCCACAGGGCAACACTGAAGCTTTCTTT. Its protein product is CASSLSPQGNTEAFF.

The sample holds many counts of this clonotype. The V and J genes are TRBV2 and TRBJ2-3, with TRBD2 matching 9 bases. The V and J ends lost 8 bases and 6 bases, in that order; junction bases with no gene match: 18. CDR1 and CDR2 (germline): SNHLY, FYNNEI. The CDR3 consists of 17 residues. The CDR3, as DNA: TGTGCCAGCTCTATGGGCGGGGGGGCCCAGAGTGAGGATACGCAGTATTTT. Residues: CASSMGGGAQSEDTQYF.

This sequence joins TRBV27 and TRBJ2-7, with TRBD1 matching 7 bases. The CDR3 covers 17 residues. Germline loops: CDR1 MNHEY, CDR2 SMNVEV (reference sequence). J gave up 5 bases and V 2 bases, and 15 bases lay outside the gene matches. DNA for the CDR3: TGTGCCAGCAGTTTAGTGGGTGGGAGACAGGGAGACGACGAGCAGTACTTC. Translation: CASSLVGGRQGDDEQYF.

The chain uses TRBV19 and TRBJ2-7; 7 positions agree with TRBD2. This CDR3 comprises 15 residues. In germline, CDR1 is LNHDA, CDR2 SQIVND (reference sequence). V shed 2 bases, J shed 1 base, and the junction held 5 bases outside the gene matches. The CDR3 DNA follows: TGTGCCAGTAGTATATCATGGGGAGGGTCCTACGAGCAGTACTTC. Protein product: CASSISWGGSYEQYF.

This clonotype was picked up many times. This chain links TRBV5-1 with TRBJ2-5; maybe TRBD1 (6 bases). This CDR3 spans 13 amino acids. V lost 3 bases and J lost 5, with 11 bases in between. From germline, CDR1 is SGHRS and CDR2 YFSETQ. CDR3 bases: TGCGCCAGCAGCTCAGGGGTATACGAGACCCAGTACTTC. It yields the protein CASSSGVYETQYF.

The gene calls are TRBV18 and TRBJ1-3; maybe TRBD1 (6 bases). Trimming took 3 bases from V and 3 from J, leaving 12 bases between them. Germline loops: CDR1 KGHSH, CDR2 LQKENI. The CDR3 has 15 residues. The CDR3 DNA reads TGTGCCAGCTCACCTCCCGGACAGCTTGGAAACACCATATATTTT. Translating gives CASSPPGQLGNTIYF.

The CDR3 protein is CASSLWERGNEQFF. The CDR3 region has the DNA TGTGCCAGCAGCTTATGGGAAAGGGGCAATGAGCAGTTCTTC. The chain employs TRBV7-2 and TRBJ2-1, with a possible D match to TRBD1 (5 bases). Trimming removed 2 bases at V and 6 bases at J, with 11 bases between. Germline V CDR1 and CDR2: SGHTA, FQGNSA. This CDR3 region has 14 residues.

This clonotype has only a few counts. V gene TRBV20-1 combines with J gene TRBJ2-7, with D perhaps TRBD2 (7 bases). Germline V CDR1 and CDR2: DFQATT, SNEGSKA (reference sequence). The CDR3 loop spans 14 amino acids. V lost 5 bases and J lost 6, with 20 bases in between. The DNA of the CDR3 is TGCAGTGCTGAAAACCTAAAGGGGGGGGTCGAGCAGTACTTC. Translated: CSAENLKGGVEQYF.

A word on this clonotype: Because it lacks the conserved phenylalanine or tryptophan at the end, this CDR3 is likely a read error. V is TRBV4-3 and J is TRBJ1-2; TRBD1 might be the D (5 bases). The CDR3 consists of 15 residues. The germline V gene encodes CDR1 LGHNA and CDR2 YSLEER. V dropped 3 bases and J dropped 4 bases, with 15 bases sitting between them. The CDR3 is CASSHPTGGGYGYTL. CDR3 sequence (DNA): TGCGCCAGCAGCCATCCCACTGGGGGGGGCTATGGCTACACCCTC.